The 29 T cell receptor beta chains presented below share a single source sample, sequenced in a study. TCRdb re-derived calls from the 5' RACE reads in MiXCR, one entry per CDR3 protein. In the table there are under 9,500 distinct CDR3 sequences, under 50% of which are singletons. Cells sorted as Tregs were CD4+, CD25+ and CD127-/low. Sequencing was performed on Tregs sorted from a lymph node. The source is a female donor with breast cancer.

This clonotype was picked up a small number of times. The chain recombines TRBV9 with TRBJ1-1; 8 bases align to TRBD1. Trimming took 3 bases from V and 3 from J; bases not matched to a gene: 13. The CDR3 contains 17 residues. Germline lookup yields CDR1 SGDLS and CDR2 YYNGEE. As DNA, the CDR3 is TGTGCCAGCAGCGGACGATCACAACAGGGGGGTGACACTGAAGCTTTCTTT. This sequence encodes CASSGRSQQGGDTEAFF.

In this sample, this clonotype turned up a few times. The chain couples TRBV20-1 to TRBJ1-2; TRBD1 aligns across 7 bases. Germline assignment: CDR1 DFQATT and CDR2 SNEGSKA (reference sequence). Unmatched junction bases numbered 13, after V lost 0 bases and J lost 6 bases. The CDR3 runs to 16 residues. The CDR3 loop reads CSARDKVEGARNGYTF. Here the CDR3 DNA reads TGCAGTGCTAGAGATAAGGTGGAGGGGGCTCGGAATGGCTACACCTTC.

The chain couples TRBV9 to TRBJ2-3; tentatively, D is TRBD2 (6 bases). The V gene's germline CDR1 is SGDLS and CDR2 YYNGEE. The CDR3 runs to 17 residues. V was pared by 3 bases and J by 5 bases, with 22 bases between. Written as DNA, the CDR3 is TGTGCCAGCAGCGAGGCCCCTGATGGGGGGATTATAGATACGCAGTATTTT. Protein product: CASSEAPDGGIIDTQYF. Full variable domain (rest looked up from reference TRBV9 and TRBJ2-3): DSGVTQTPKHLITATGQRVTLRCSPRSGDLSVYWYQQSLDQGLQFLIQYYNGEERAKGNILERFSAQQFPDLHSELNLSSLELGDSALYFCASSEAPDGGIIDTQYFGPGTRLTVL.

The gene calls are TRBV9 and TRBJ1-6; D unresolved. Trimming pared 3 bases from V and 1 base from J, leaving 14 bases between. Germline lookup yields CDR1 SGDLS and CDR2 YYNGEE. CDR3 size: 17 residues. The CDR3 DNA reads as TGTGCCAGCAGCGCTACACAGCAGGAATCCTATAATTCACCCCTCCACTTT. Translation gives CASSATQQESYNSPLHF. The full variable domain, in which reference TRBV9 and TRBJ1-6 provide the parts outside the CDR3, is DSGVTQTPKHLITATGQRVTLRCSPRSGDLSVYWYQQSLDQGLQFLIQYYNGEERAKGNILERFSAQQFPDLHSELNLSSLELGDSALYFCASSATQQESYNSPLHFGNGTRLTVT.

The chain employs TRBV7-6 and TRBJ2-1; 12 bases are a match to TRBD2. The ends lost 0 bases at V and 5 bases at J; junction bases unmatched: 5. This CDR3 spans 17 amino acids. CDR1 SGHVS and CDR2 FNYEAQ come from the germline V gene. DNA of the CDR3: TGTGCCAGCAGCTTAGCGCCCCTAGCGGGGGGGGACAATGAGCAGTTCTTC. Translation gives CASSLAPLAGGDNEQFF.

This rearrangement joins TRBV7-9 to TRBJ2-1, with a weak D call TRBD2 (6 bases). The germline V and J ends were trimmed by 0 bases and 4 bases, with 7 bases remaining between them. There are 14 residues in the CDR3. Germline values: CDR1 SEHNR, CDR2 FQNEAQ (reference sequence). CDR3 nucleotide sequence: TGTGCCAGCAGCTTAGCGGGGAGGTACAATGAGCAGTTCTTC. Translating gives CASSLAGRYNEQFF.

The chain joins TRBV20-1 to TRBJ2-1; TRBD2 matches 10 bases. The J segment lost 6 bases and the V segment lost 1 base, leaving 9 bases of the junction unmatched. Per germline, CDR1 DFQATT and CDR2 SNEGSKA (reference sequence). The CDR3 length is 16 residues. Here the CDR3 reads CSARAPSGSSFNEQFF. The DNA for the CDR3 is TGCAGTGCTAGAGCACCTAGCGGGAGTAGCTTCAATGAGCAGTTCTTC.

This clonotype has just one count. Germline is not matched at one junction end, which may reflect a read error. The chain joins TRBV11-1 to TRBJ2-7, with a tentative D call TRBD2 (6 bases). The CDR3 loop spans 15 amino acids. Germline-derived CDR1 and CDR2 are SGHAT and FQDESV (reference sequence). The DNA of the CDR3 is TGTGCAAGCAGTTCAACCGGGACTGAGGCCTACGAGCAGTACTTC. Its protein is CASSSTGTEAYEQYF.

V is TRBV4-1 and J is TRBJ1-2; D unresolved. The CDR3 is made up of 17 amino acids. CDR1 and CDR2 from the germline V gene are MGHRA and YSYEKL. V lost 0 bases and J 6 bases, leaving 20 bases between the germline ends. In DNA form, the CDR3 reads TGCGCCAGCAGCCAAGATGAGTTGTGGGGTCTAGGGAATGGCTACACCTTC. It encodes CASSQDELWGLGNGYTF.

The chain carries TRBV9 and TRBJ2-3; 11 nucleotides match TRBD1. The CDR3 covers 18 residues. V lost 4 bases, J lost 4 bases, and 14 bases stayed unmatched. Germline V gene sequence: CDR1 SGDLS, CDR2 YYNGEE. Here the CDR3 DNA reads TGTGCCAGCAGCCCCCTTGGACAGGGGGCGCGAGGATCAGATACGCAGTATTTT. This encodes CASSPLGQGARGSDTQYF.

The rearrangement links TRBV28 to TRBJ1-1; D remains ambiguous. From germline, CDR1 is MDHEN and CDR2 SYDVKM. The CDR3 is made up of 14 amino acids. V lost 4 bases to trimming and J lost 1 base, with 10 bases between them. CDR3: CASSSRTENTEAFF. For the CDR3, the DNA is TGTGCCAGCAGTTCCAGGACCGAGAACACTGAAGCTTTCTTT. Full variable domain (remainder filled in from reference TRBV28 and TRBJ1-1): DVKVTQSSRYLVKRTGEKVFLECVQDMDHENMFWYRQDPGLGLRLIYFSYDVKMKEKGDIPEGYSVSREKKERFSLILESASTNQTSMYLCASSSRTENTEAFFGQGTRLTVV.

This clonotype was seen a handful of times. The chain uses TRBV12-3 or TRBV12-4 and TRBJ1-2; TRBD1 might be the D (6 bases). The V and J ends lost 3 bases and 2 bases respectively, with 13 bases between them. The CDR3 loop spans 15 amino acids. The CDR3 spells CASSLETGNNYGYTF. The CDR3, as DNA: TGTGCCAGCAGTTTGGAAACAGGGAACAACTATGGCTACACCTTC.

The table lists this clonotype with a few counts. The V gene is TRBV6-5, the J gene TRBJ1-2, with TRBD1 identical over 9 bases. J lost 4 bases, V lost 4 bases, and 4 bases had no gene match. The CDR3 is 14 amino acids. Germline values: CDR1 MNHEY, CDR2 SVGAGI. The CDR3 loop is CASSLVDRGYGYTF. Here the CDR3 DNA reads TGTGCCAGCAGTTTAGTGGACAGGGGCTATGGCTACACCTTC.

The chain couples TRBV30 to TRBJ1-1; no definite D call. V lost 2 bases and J 4 bases, leaving 5 bases between the germline ends. The CDR3 extends over 11 amino acids. Germline V gives CDR1 GTSNPN, CDR2 SVGIG (reference sequence). The CDR3 DNA reads as TGTGCCTGGAGTCTGGGCACTGAAGCTTTCTTT. This encodes CAWSLGTEAFF.

This clonotype showed up just once. At one boundary the junction diverges from the germline segment, which might be a read error. The chain is built from TRBV7-6 and TRBJ2-1; D possibly matches TRBD1 or TRBD2 (5 bases each). CDR3 length: 13 residues. Germline assignment: CDR1 SGHVS and CDR2 FNYEAQ. This chain's CDR3 is CASGLGTENEQFF. CDR3 DNA sequence: TGCGCCAGCGGCTTAGGGACCGAAAATGAGCAGTTCTTC. The whole variable domain, filled in from reference TRBV7-6 and TRBJ2-1, reads GAGVSQSPRYKVTKRGQDVALRCDPISGHVSLYWYRQALGQGPEFLTYFNYEAQQDKSGLPNDRFSAERPEGSISTLTIQRTEQRDSAMYRCASGLGTENEQFFGPGTRLTVL.

The rearrangement uses TRBV5-1 and TRBJ1-1; 8 nucleotides match TRBD1. Germline CDR1 and CDR2: SGHRS and YFSETQ. The V and J ends lost 0 bases and 7 bases, in that order; junction bases with no gene match: 8. The CDR3 runs 15 residues. The DNA of the CDR3 is TGCGCCAGCAGCTTGGCTCAGGGGGCTTTCTATGAAGCTTTCTTT. Its translation is CASSLAQGAFYEAFF.

In its sample, this clonotype was seen a few times. In DNA, the CDR3 is TGTGCCAGCAGCTTAGTCGGGCCCTCCTACGAGCAGTACTTC. Protein sequence: CASSLVGPSYEQYF. The chain combines TRBV11-1 with TRBJ2-7; D ambiguous. This CDR3 is 14 amino acids long. The V and J ends lost 1 base and 0 bases respectively, with 7 bases between them. Germline loops: CDR1 SGHAT, CDR2 FQDESV (reference sequence). The whole variable domain, remainder taken from reference TRBV11-1 and TRBJ2-7, is EAEVAQSPRYKITEKSQAVAFWCDPISGHATLYWYRQILGQGPELLVQFQDESVVDDSQLPKDRFSAERLKGVDSTLKIQPAELGDSAMYLCASSLVGPSYEQYFGPGTRLTVT.

J is TRBJ1-2 and V is TRBV7-9, with TRBD1 as a possible D gene (5 bases). In germline, CDR1 is SEHNR, CDR2 FQNEAQ (reference sequence). The CDR3 loop spans 12 amino acids. V dropped 5 bases and J dropped 5 bases, with 9 bases sitting between them. CDR3 nucleotides: TGTGCCAGCAGCGTGACAGTATATGGCTACACCTTC. Translated: CASSVTVYGYTF.

This clonotype was detected a few times. V gene TRBV12-3 or TRBV12-4 combines with J gene TRBJ2-7, with 7 bases identical to TRBD1. The CDR3 covers 14 residues. J was trimmed by 6 bases and V by 1 base; bases with no gene match: 6. CDR3 residues: CASSLGGTVPEQYF. The CDR3 DNA sequence: TGTGCCAGCAGTTTAGGGGGGACAGTACCCGAGCAGTACTTC.

The rearrangement links TRBV9 to TRBJ2-2; D remains ambiguous. The V end lost 6 bases, the J end lost 1 base, and 4 bases lay between the germline ends. CDR3 size: 12 residues. Germline CDR1 and CDR2: SGDLS and YYNGEE. The CDR3 is CASNRNTGELFF. The CDR3 coding sequence is TGTGCCAGCAACAGGAACACCGGGGAGCTGTTTTTT. Together with reference TRBV9 and TRBJ2-2, the CDR3 gives the full variable domain: DSGVTQTPKHLITATGQRVTLRCSPRSGDLSVYWYQQSLDQGLQFLIQYYNGEERAKGNILERFSAQQFPDLHSELNLSSLELGDSALYFCASNRNTGELFFGEGSRLTVL.

J is TRBJ2-7 and V is TRBV9, with 8 positions matching TRBD2. This CDR3 is built from 15 residues. Losses at the gene ends were 0 bases for V and 0 bases for J; bases not matched to a gene: 2. Germline V gene data show CDR1 as SGDLS and CDR2 as YYNGEE. Here the CDR3 reads CASSVGSGGSYEQYF. The CDR3 DNA reads as TGTGCCAGCAGCGTAGGGAGCGGGGGCTCCTACGAGCAGTACTTC.

This chain uses TRBV25-1 with TRBJ2-3; 7 nucleotides agree with TRBD2. Germline V gene data show CDR1 as MGHDK and CDR2 as SYGVNS. This CDR3 spans 16 amino acids. J was trimmed by 5 bases and V by 6 bases; bases with no gene match: 14. In nucleotides, the CDR3 is TGTGCCAGCAGCGACCCCGGGAGGACCGTAGGAGATACGCAGTATTTT. Amino acid sequence: CASSDPGRTVGDTQYF.

This clonotype was counted only a few times. The CDR3 loop reads CASTPLGGQETQYF. The CDR3 DNA is TGTGCCAGCACACCCCTGGGGGGCCAAGAGACCCAGTACTTC. The V and J genes are TRBV7-6 and TRBJ2-5, with TRBD2 as a possible D gene (6 bases). Germline V gene data show CDR1 as SGHVS and CDR2 as FNYEAQ. Trimming removed 7 bases from V and 1 base from J, with 13 bases in between. The CDR3 covers 14 residues. The entire variable domain, with the rest obtained from reference TRBV7-6 and TRBJ2-5, is as follows: GAGVSQSPRYKVTKRGQDVALRCDPISGHVSLYWYRQALGQGPEFLTYFNYEAQQDKSGLPNDRFSAERPEGSISTLTIQRTEQRDSAMYRCASTPLGGQETQYFGPGTRLLVL.

This clonotype has a handful of counts. The chain's CDR3 is CASSLGQGAYEQYF. The CDR3 nucleotides are TGCGCCAGCAGCTTGGGACAGGGGGCCTACGAGCAGTACTTC. V and J are TRBV5-1 and TRBJ2-7, with TRBD1 matching over 9 bases. The CDR3 spans 14 residues. Germline V gene lookup returns CDR1 SGHRS and CDR2 YFSETQ. V lost 0 bases, J lost 2 bases, and 0 bases stayed unmatched.

This clonotype appeared a few times. This chain links TRBV6-1 with TRBJ2-3; possibly TRBD1 for D (6 bases). Trimming left V 5 bases short and J 3 bases short, with 12 bases between. CDR1 and CDR2 from the germline V gene are MNHNS and SASEGT. The CDR3 contains 14 residues. In DNA form, the CDR3 reads TGTGCCAGCAGTCGGACTCAGGGGACAGATACGCAGTATTTT. Its protein is CASSRTQGTDTQYF.

V is TRBV5-6 and J is TRBJ2-1, with D possibly matching TRBD2 (6 bases). V lost 0 bases and J 0 bases, leaving 7 bases between the germline ends. This CDR3 comprises 15 residues. The germline V gene has CDR1 SGHDT and CDR2 YYEEEE. As DNA, the CDR3 is TGTGCCAGCAGCTTGGACGGGAGCTCCTACAATGAGCAGTTCTTC. Translation gives CASSLDGSSYNEQFF.

Only a few counts were recorded for this clonotype. This sequence joins TRBV29-1 and TRBJ2-1; a weak D match, TRBD1 (6 bases). Trimming removed 4 bases from V and 8 bases from J, with 27 bases in between. The CDR3 covers 17 residues. CDR1 is SQVTM, CDR2 ANQGSEA, per germline. For the CDR3, the DNA is TGCAGCGTTGGAAGGTCACAATGGACAGCGGTGGAGGATGAGCAGTTCTTC. It translates to CSVGRSQWTAVEDEQFF.

The chain recombines TRBV7-2 with TRBJ2-3, with TRBD2 as a possible D gene (6 bases). Trimming removed 2 bases from V and 0 bases from J, with 12 bases in between. The CDR3 totals 16 residues. Germline loops: CDR1 SGHTA, CDR2 FQGNSA. The CDR3 region has the DNA TGTGCCAGCAGCTTAACTGGCGGGGCTAGCACAGATACGCAGTATTTT. Translation: CASSLTGGASTDTQYF.

The chain has TRBV27 and TRBJ2-3; D unresolved. In germline, CDR1 is MNHEY, CDR2 SMNVEV (reference sequence). The CDR3 loop spans 15 amino acids. Trimming removed 5 bases at V and 0 bases at J, with 12 bases between. This chain's CDR3 is CASSPLPASTDTQYF. The CDR3, as DNA: TGTGCCAGCAGTCCCTTGCCCGCTAGCACAGATACGCAGTATTTT.